The clone carrying this TCR beta chain has only a few counts. Its antigen is not known. This record belongs to a study of chemoradiotherapy in HPV16-positive cancers. Notes on the study in general: During treatment, candidate HPV-specific clones and E7-related motifs expanded in tumor. For HPV16-positive patients, expanding HPV-responsive T cells associated with longer recurrence-free survival.

Sequencing used immunoSEQ multiplex PCR; TCRdb keeps in-frame clones, though not all of them. The data show 9,500 to 12,000 clones, 70% to 80% seen once. V was cut by 1 base and J by 1 base, with 11 bases left in between. Germline loops: CDR1 SGHVS, CDR2 FQNEAQ. This CDR3 region has 16 residues. Repeated repertoire sampling spanned the course of chemoradiotherapy. The TCR was taken from a human donor with HPV-associated anogenital cancer. Sampling was performed from a patient who underwent chemoradiotherapy. The chain is built from TRBV7-8 and TRBJ1-5; D ambiguous. The CDR3 region has the DNA TGTGCCAGCAGCTTAGTTCGGACGACAAGCAATCAGCCCCAGCATTTT. Translation: CASSLVRTTSNQPQHF.